These T cell receptor beta chains were read from a single sample in a study of regulatory T cells in long-lasting Graves disease. MiXCR, run by TCRdb on the multiplex PCR reads, gives a single entry per CDR3 protein. The top ten hold approximately 28% of the sample, which has roughly 450,000 distinct CDR3 sequences, 20% to 30% seen once. The sequencing used peripheral blood mononuclear cells (PBMCs), collected when the disease was refractory, from a patient treated with antithyroid drugs. The receptors here all came from a female donor with Graves disease. CDR3s include the opening cysteine and the closing phenylalanine or tryptophan. D genes are given only for firm matches. Not all rows give a size; the values are once, few, many and, for expanded clones, a class.

D gene: NA; V gene: TRBV28; J gene: TRBJ2-2; clone size: many; CDR3 protein: CASSSLGTATGELFF; CDR3 DNA: TGTGCCAGCAGTTCCCTTGGGACGGCCACCGGGGAGCTGTTTTTT
D gene: NA; V gene: TRBV20-1; J gene: TRBJ2-7; clone size: few; CDR3 protein: CSARSGVYEQYF; CDR3 DNA: TGCAGTGCTAGGTCCGGGGTTTACGAGCAGTACTTC
D gene: NA; V gene: TRBV3-1; J gene: TRBJ2-2; clone size: NA; CDR3 protein: CASSQRGLAATGELFF; CDR3 DNA: TGTGCCAGCAGCCAAAGGGGCTTAGCGGCCACCGGGGAGCTGTTTTTT
D gene: TRBD1; V gene: TRBV6-5; J gene: TRBJ1-1; clone size: NA; CDR3 protein: CASSYGNRGTEAFF; CDR3 DNA: TGTGCCAGCAGTTACGGGAACAGGGGCACTGAAGCTTTCTTT
D gene: NA; V gene: TRBV5-1; J gene: TRBJ2-5; clone size: NA; CDR3 protein: CASTLPVEKTQYF; CDR3 DNA: TGCGCCAGCACCCTCCCAGTGGAGAAGACCCAGTACTTC
D gene: TRBD1; V gene: TRBV28; J gene: TRBJ2-7; clone size: many; CDR3 protein: CASGQGIYEQYF; CDR3 DNA: TGTGCCAGTGGACAGGGGATCTACGAGCAGTACTTC
D gene: TRBD2; V gene: TRBV10-3; J gene: TRBJ2-7; clone size: many; CDR3 protein: CAISEGLVISYYEQYF; CDR3 DNA: TGTGCCATCAGTGAGGGACTAGTCATTTCCTACTACGAGCAGTACTTC
D gene: TRBD1; V gene: TRBV6-1; J gene: TRBJ2-7; clone size: NA; CDR3 protein: CASSPLSGQRYEQYF; CDR3 DNA: TGTGCCAGCAGTCCACTTTCGGGACAGAGATACGAGCAGTACTTC
D gene: TRBD1; V gene: TRBV20-1; J gene: TRBJ1-2; clone size: many; CDR3 protein: CSARQGGYGYTF; CDR3 DNA: TGCAGTGCAAGACAGGGGGGCTATGGCTACACCTTC
D gene: NA; V gene: TRBV9; J gene: TRBJ1-2; clone size: few; CDR3 protein: CASSAVDSANYGYTF; CDR3 DNA: TGTGCCAGCAGCGCCGTGGACAGCGCTAACTATGGCTACACCTTC
D gene: NA; V gene: TRBV11-2; J gene: TRBJ2-5; clone size: many; CDR3 protein: CASSLGEGSLSETQYF; CDR3 DNA: TGTGCCAGCAGCTTAGGAGAGGGAAGCTTATCAGAGACCCAGTACTTC
D gene: TRBD1; V gene: TRBV19; J gene: TRBJ2-6; clone size: NA; CDR3 protein: CASGGTGAGGANVLTF; CDR3 DNA: TGTGCCAGTGGTGGGACAGGGGCCGGGGGGGCCAACGTCCTGACTTTC
D gene: TRBD2; V gene: TRBV29-1; J gene: TRBJ2-6; clone size: NA; CDR3 protein: CSVRTSGESGANVLTF; CDR3 DNA: TGCAGCGTTAGGACTAGCGGAGAGTCTGGGGCCAACGTCCTGACTTTC
D gene: NA; V gene: TRBV12-3/TRBV12-4; J gene: TRBJ1-1; clone size: many; CDR3 protein: CASSSGNGGTEAFF; CDR3 DNA: TGTGCCAGCAGTTCAGGGAATGGTGGCACTGAAGCTTTCTTT
D gene: TRBD1; V gene: TRBV11-2; J gene: TRBJ1-6; clone size: few; CDR3 protein: CASSLGTGLRSPLHF; CDR3 DNA: TGTGCCAGCAGCTTAGGGACAGGGTTGAGATCACCCCTCCACTTT
D gene: NA; V gene: TRBV2; J gene: TRBJ2-5; clone size: many; CDR3 protein: CASKWGADQETQYF; CDR3 DNA: TGTGCCAGCAAGTGGGGGGCGGACCAAGAGACCCAGTACTTC
D gene: NA; V gene: TRBV15; J gene: TRBJ1-3; clone size: NA; CDR3 protein: CATSRGDSSSGNTIYF; CDR3 DNA: TGTGCCACCAGCAGAGGGGACTCCAGCTCTGGAAACACCATATATTTT
D gene: NA; V gene: TRBV24-1; J gene: TRBJ2-5; clone size: many; CDR3 protein: CATSERRTSGKETQYF; CDR3 DNA: TGTGCCACCAGTGAACGCCGGACCTCGGGGAAAGAGACCCAGTACTTC